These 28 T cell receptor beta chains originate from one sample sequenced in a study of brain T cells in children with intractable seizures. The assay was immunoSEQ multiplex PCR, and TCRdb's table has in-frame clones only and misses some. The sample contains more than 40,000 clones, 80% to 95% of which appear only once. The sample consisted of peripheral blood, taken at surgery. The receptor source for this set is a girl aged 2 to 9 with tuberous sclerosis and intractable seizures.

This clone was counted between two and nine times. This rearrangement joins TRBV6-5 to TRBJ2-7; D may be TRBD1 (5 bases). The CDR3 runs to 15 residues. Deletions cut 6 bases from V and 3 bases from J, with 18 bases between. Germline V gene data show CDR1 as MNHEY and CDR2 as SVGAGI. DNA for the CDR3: TGTGCCAGCAGCCTGAAGGGGCAGACGAACTACGAGCAGTACTTC. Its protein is CASSLKGQTNYEQYF.

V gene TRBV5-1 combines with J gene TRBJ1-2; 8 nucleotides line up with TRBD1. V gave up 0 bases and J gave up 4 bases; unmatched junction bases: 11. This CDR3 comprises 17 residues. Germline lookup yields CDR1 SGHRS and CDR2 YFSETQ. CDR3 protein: CASSLAIGDRGGYGYTF. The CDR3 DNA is TGCGCCAGCAGCTTGGCCATCGGTGACAGGGGCGGCTATGGCTACACCTTC.

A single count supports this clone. The CDR3 sequence is CASSTRLAGGRDTQYF. The CDR3 DNA reads TGTGCCAGCAGCACGCGACTAGCGGGGGGTCGAGATACGCAGTATTTT. V is TRBV7-2 and J is TRBJ2-3, with 13 positions matching TRBD2. The CDR3 spans 16 residues. J was trimmed by 5 bases and V by 5 bases; bases with no gene match: 7. CDR1 is SGHTA, CDR2 FQGNSA, per germline.

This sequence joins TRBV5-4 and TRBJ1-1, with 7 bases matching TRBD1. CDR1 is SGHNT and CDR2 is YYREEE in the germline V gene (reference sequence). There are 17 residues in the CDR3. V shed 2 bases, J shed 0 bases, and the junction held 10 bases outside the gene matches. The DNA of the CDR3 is TGTGCCAGCAGCTTAAGACCGGGACAGATGATGAACACTGAAGCTTTCTTT. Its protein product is CASSLRPGQMMNTEAFF.

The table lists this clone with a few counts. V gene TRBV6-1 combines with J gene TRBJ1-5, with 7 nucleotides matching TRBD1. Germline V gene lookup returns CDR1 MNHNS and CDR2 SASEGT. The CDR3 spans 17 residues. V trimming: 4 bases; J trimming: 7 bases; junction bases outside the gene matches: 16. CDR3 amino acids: CASSGRLKTGSGQPQHF. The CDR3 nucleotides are TGTGCCAGCAGTGGCCGGTTAAAGACAGGGAGTGGGCAGCCCCAGCATTTT.

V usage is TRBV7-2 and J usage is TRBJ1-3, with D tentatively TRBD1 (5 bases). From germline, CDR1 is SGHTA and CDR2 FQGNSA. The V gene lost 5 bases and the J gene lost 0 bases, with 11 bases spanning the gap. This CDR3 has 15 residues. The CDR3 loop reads CASSTQGGSGNTIYF. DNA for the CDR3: TGTGCCAGCAGCACTCAGGGTGGCTCTGGAAACACCATATATTTT.

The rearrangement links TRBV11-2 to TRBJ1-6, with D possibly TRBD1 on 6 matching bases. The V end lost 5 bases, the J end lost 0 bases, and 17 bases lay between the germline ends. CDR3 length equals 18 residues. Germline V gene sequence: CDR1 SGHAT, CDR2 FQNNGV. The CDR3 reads CASSPHLQGRSYNSPLHF. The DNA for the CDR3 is TGTGCCAGCAGCCCTCATCTACAGGGCCGCTCCTATAATTCACCCCTCCACTTT.

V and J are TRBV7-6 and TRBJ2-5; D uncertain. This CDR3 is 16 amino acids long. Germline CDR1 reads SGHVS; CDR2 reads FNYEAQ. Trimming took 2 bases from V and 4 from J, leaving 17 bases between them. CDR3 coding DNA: TGTGCCAGCAGCTTAAGCGCAGTCAGAGGTTTAGAGACCCAGTACTTC. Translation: CASSLSAVRGLETQYF.

CDR3 sequence (DNA): TGTGCCATCAGTGAGTCGACGGCGAATGAGCAGTTCTTC. Protein sequence: CAISESTANEQFF. The V gene is TRBV10-3, the J gene TRBJ2-1; D is unresolved. V dropped 0 bases and J dropped 7 bases, with 7 bases sitting between them. The CDR3 covers 13 residues. CDR1 is ENHRY, CDR2 SYGVKD, per germline.

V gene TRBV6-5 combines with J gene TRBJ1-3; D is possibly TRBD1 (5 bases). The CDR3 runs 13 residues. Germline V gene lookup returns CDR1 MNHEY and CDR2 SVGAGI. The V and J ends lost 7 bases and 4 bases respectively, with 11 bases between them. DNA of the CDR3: TGTGCCAGCACCCCAGGGTTAGGAAACACCATATATTTT. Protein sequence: CASTPGLGNTIYF.

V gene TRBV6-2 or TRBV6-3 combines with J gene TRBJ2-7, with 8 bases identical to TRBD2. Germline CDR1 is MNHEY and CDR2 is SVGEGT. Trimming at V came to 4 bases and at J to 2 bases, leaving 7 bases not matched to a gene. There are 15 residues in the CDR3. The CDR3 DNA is TGTGCCAGCAGTTCTCCGGGACTAGGGCCCTACGAGCAGTACGTC. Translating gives CASSSPGLGPYEQYV.

The CDR3 coding sequence is TGTGCCAGCAGCTTGTGGGGACGGAACACTGAAGCTTTCTTT. Its protein product is CASSLWGRNTEAFF. This sequence joins TRBV5-6 and TRBJ1-1, with a possible D match to TRBD1 (5 bases). The CDR3 extends over 14 amino acids. The germline CDR1 and CDR2 sequences are SGHDT and YYEEEE. V lost 1 base, J lost 1 base, and 8 bases lay in between.

CDR3 DNA sequence: TGTGCCAGTAGGGAACAGGGAATCGCTGAAGCTTTCTTT. This codes for CASREQGIAEAFF. The V and J genes are TRBV19 and TRBJ1-1; D perhaps matches TRBD1 (6 bases). CDR3 length: 13 residues. In germline, CDR1 is LNHDA, CDR2 SQIVND (reference sequence). V lost 6 bases and J 6 bases, leaving 14 bases between the germline ends.

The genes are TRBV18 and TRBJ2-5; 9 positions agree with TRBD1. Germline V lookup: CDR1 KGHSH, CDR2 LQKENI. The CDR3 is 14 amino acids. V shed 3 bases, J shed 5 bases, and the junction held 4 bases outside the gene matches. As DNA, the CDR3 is TGTGCCAGCTCACCGGGACAGGGAGGGGAGACCCAGTACTTC. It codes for CASSPGQGGETQYF.

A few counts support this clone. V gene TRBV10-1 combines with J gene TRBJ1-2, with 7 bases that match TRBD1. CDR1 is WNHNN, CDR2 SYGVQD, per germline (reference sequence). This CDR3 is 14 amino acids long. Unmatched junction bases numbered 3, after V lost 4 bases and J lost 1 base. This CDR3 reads CASSANRGNYGYTF. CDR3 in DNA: TGCGCCAGCAGTGCCAACAGGGGTAACTATGGCTACACCTTC.

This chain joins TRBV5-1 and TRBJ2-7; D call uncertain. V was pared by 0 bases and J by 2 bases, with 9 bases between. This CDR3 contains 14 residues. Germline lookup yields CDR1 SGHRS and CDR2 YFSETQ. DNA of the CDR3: TGCGCCAGCAGCTTGGGAGCAGGCCCCTACGAGCAGTACTTC. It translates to CASSLGAGPYEQYF.

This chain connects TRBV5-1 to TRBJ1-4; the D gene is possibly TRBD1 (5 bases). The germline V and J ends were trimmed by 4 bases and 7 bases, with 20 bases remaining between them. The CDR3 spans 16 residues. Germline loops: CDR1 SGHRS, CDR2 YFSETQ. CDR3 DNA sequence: TGCGCCAGCAGCCGGGGCTCTGGGGGTTGGGGTGAAAAACTGTTTTTT. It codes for CASSRGSGGWGEKLFF.

CDR3: CAWSLMRQNSYEQYF. The CDR3, as DNA: TGTGCCTGGAGTTTAATGAGACAGAACTCCTACGAGCAGTACTTC. The gene calls are TRBV30 and TRBJ2-7; tentatively, D is TRBD1 (5 bases). CDR3 length equals 15 residues. Trimming left V 2 bases short and J 0 bases short, with 14 bases between. From germline, CDR1 is GTSNPN and CDR2 SVGIG (reference sequence).

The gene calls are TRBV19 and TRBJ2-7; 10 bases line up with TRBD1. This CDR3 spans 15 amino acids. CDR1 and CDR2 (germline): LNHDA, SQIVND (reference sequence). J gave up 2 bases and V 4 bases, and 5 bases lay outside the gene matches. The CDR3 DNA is TGTGCCAGTAGTAGAGACGGACAGGGGGCCTACGAGCAGTACTTC. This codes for CASSRDGQGAYEQYF.

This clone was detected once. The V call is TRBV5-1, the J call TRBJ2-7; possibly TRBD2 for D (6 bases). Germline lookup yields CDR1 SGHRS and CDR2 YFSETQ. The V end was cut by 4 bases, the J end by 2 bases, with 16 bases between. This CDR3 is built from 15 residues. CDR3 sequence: CASSPGGNQPYEQYV. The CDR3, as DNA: TGCGCCAGCAGCCCCGGGGGTAATCAACCCTACGAGCAGTACGTC.

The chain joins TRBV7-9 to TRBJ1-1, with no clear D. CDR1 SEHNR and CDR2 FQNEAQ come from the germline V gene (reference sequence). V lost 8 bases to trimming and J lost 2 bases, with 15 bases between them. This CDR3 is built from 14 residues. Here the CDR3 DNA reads TGTGCCAGCCTTACCTTAGAGAGAAACACTGAAGCTTTCTTT. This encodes CASLTLERNTEAFF.

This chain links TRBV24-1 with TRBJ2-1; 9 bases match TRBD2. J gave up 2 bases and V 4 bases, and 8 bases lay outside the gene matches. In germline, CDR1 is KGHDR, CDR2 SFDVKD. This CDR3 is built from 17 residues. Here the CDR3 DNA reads TGTGCCACCAGTGAACCTCTTAGCGGGGGCGCCTACAATGAGCAGTTCTTC. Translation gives CATSEPLSGGAYNEQFF.

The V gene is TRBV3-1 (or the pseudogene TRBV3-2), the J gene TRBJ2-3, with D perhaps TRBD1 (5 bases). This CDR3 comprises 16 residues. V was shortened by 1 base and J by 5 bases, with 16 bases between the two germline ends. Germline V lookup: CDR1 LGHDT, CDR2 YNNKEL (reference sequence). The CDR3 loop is CASSQAGAGYKDTQYF. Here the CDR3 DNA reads TGTGCCAGCAGCCAAGCCGGAGCAGGGTATAAAGATACGCAGTATTTT.

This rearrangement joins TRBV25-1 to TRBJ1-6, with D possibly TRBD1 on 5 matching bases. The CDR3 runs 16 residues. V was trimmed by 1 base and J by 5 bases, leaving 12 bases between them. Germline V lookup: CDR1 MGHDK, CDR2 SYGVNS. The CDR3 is CASSEFGQGDNSPLHF. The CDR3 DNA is TGTGCCAGCAGTGAATTCGGGCAGGGAGATAATTCACCCCTCCACTTT.

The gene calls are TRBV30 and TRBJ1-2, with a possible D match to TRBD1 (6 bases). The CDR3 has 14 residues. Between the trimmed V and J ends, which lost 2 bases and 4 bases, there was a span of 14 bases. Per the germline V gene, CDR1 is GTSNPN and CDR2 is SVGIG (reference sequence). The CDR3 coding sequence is TGTGCCTGGAGTAAGGACAGCCTCTTCTATGGCTACACCTTC. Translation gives CAWSKDSLFYGYTF.

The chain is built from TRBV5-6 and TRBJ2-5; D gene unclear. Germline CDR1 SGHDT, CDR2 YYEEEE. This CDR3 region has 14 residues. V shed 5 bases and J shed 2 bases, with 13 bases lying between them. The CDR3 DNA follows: TGTGCCAGCAGTCGGCTCTCCTTTCAAGAGACCCAGTACTTC. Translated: CASSRLSFQETQYF.

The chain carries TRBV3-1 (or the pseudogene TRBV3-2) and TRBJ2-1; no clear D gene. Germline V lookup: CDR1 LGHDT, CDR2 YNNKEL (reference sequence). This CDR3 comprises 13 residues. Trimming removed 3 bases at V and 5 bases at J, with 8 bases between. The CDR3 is CASSQVMNNEQFF. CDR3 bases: TGTGCCAGCAGCCAGGTGATGAACAATGAGCAGTTCTTC.

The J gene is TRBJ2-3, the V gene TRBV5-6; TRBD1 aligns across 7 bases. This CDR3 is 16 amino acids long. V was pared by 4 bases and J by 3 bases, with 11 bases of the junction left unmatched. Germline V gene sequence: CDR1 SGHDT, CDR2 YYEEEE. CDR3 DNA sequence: TGTGCCAGCAGCCCTCCAGACAGGGTAGATACAGATACGCAGTATTTT. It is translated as CASSPPDRVDTDTQYF.